The source of this T cell receptor beta chain is a study of spatial heterogeneity in lung cancer. Regarding the study as a whole: The counts of expanded TCRs, ubiquitous and regional, tracked ubiquitous and regional nonsynonymous mutations, respectively. Intratumoral expanded alpha and beta TCR counts were found to track tumor mutation counts.

Germline loops: CDR1 SEHNR, CDR2 FQNEAQ (reference sequence). The CDR3 consists of 10 residues. Deletions cut 10 bases from V and 10 bases from J, with 11 bases between. Time point given: sample taken at primary tumor resection. In each case, whole RNA from tumor, nontumor lung or frozen PBMC was sequenced unsorted. This clonotype was recorded at least ten times. Antigen: not known. This beta chain is an unintended read in a library built for alpha chains; its size means little. Carried by each TCR cDNA molecule was a unique molecular identifier. Each CDR3 protein gets one entry after TCRdb re-called the 5' RACE reads with MiXCR. This sample carries 18,000 or so distinct CDR3 sequences, around 6.4% of them seen once, and the ten largest clones take about 9.3%.

The chain employs TRBV7-9 and TRBJ2-1; maybe TRBD1 (5 bases). The starting material was lung tumor tissue, obtained at surgery. This clonotype was obtained from a female donor with early-stage non-small cell lung cancer. The chain's CDR3 is CAIGVGEQFF. DNA of the CDR3: TGTGCCATAGGGGTGGGGGAGCAGTTCTTC.